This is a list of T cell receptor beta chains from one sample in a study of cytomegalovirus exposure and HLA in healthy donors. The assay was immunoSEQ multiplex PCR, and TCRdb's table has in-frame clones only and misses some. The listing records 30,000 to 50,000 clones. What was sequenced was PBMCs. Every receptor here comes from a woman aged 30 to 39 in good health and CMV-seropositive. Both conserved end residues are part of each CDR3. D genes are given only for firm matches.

CDR3 protein: CASRGLAGGWGEQFF; CDR3 DNA: TGCGCCAGCAGAGGACTAGCGGGGGGGTGGGGTGAGCAGTTCTTC; CDR3 length: 15; J gene: TRBJ2-1; D gene: TRBD2; V gene: TRBV10-2
CDR3 protein: CASSTGASGNTIYF; CDR3 DNA: TGTGCCAGCAGTACAGGCGCCTCTGGAAACACCATATATTTT; CDR3 length: 14; J gene: TRBJ1-3; D gene: -; V gene: TRBV11-3
CDR3 protein: CASSQWTRTDTQYF; CDR3 DNA: TGTGCCAGCAGCCAATGGACACGCACAGATACGCAGTATTTT; CDR3 length: 14; J gene: TRBJ2-3; D gene: -; V gene: TRBV14
CDR3 protein: CASSLQTGGGDEAFF; CDR3 DNA: TGTGCCAGCAGCTTGCAAACAGGGGGCGGTGATGAAGCTTTCTTT; CDR3 length: 15; J gene: TRBJ1-1; D gene: TRBD1; V gene: TRBV7-2
CDR3 protein: CASATGTLLYGYTF; CDR3 DNA: TGTGCCAGTGCTACCGGGACATTACTCTATGGCTACACCTTC; CDR3 length: 14; J gene: TRBJ1-2; D gene: -; V gene: TRBV19
CDR3 protein: CASSFPSGGAVTGELFF; CDR3 DNA: TGTGCCAGCAGCTTCCCTAGCGGGGGGGCCGTAACCGGGGAGCTGTTTTTT; CDR3 length: 17; J gene: TRBJ2-2; D gene: TRBD2; V gene: TRBV5-4
CDR3 protein: CASSQDNLRTFIGGNIGSPLHF; CDR3 DNA: TGCGCCAGCAGCCAAGATAATCTCCGAACCTTCATAGGCGGGAATATAGGTTCACCCCTCCACTTT; CDR3 length: 22; J gene: TRBJ1-6; D gene: -; V gene: TRBV4-1
CDR3 protein: CASSSGFTQLPEQYF; CDR3 DNA: TGTGCCAGCTCGTCCGGATTCACACAGCTCCCCGAGCAGTACTTC; CDR3 length: 15; J gene: TRBJ2-7; D gene: -; V gene: TRBV18
CDR3 protein: CATRRDSSAETQYF; CDR3 DNA: TGTGCCACCAGGAGAGACAGTTCCGCAGAGACCCAGTACTTC; CDR3 length: 14; J gene: TRBJ2-5; D gene: -; V gene: TRBV15
CDR3 protein: CASSQLLPGQGVVGYTF; CDR3 DNA: TGTGCCAGCAGCCAATTATTACCGGGACAGGGGGTAGTTGGCTACACCTTC; CDR3 length: 17; J gene: TRBJ1-2; D gene: TRBD1; V gene: TRBV14
CDR3 protein: CATSRVQGSSKNIQYF; CDR3 DNA: TGTGCCACCAGCAGAGTACAGGGCTCTTCCAAAAACATTCAGTACTTC; CDR3 length: 16; J gene: TRBJ2-4; D gene: -; V gene: TRBV15
CDR3 protein: CASSSGLAGVFNYEQYF; CDR3 DNA: TGTGCCAGCAGCTCTGGACTAGCGGGGGTTTTTAACTACGAGCAGTACTTC; CDR3 length: 17; J gene: TRBJ2-7; D gene: TRBD2; V gene: TRBV4-2
CDR3 protein: CASRPASSGANVLTF; CDR3 DNA: TGTGCCAGCAGACCCGCGAGCTCTGGGGCCAACGTCCTGACTTTC; CDR3 length: 15; J gene: TRBJ2-6; D gene: -; V gene: TRBV6-1
CDR3 protein: CASSLGSGVAKNIQYF; CDR3 DNA: TGTGCCAGCAGCTTAGGTTCCGGGGTAGCCAAAAACATTCAGTACTTC; CDR3 length: 16; J gene: TRBJ2-4; D gene: -; V gene: TRBV5-4
CDR3 protein: CASSSPGLGVTQETQYF; CDR3 DNA: TGTGCCAGCAGCTCGCCGGGACTAGGGGTTACCCAAGAGACCCAGTACTTC; CDR3 length: 17; J gene: TRBJ2-5; D gene: -; V gene: TRBV12-1
CDR3 protein: CASSQDMGTGGYNEQFF; CDR3 DNA: TGTGCCAGCAGCCAAGATATGGGGACAGGGGGGTACAATGAGCAGTTCTTC; CDR3 length: 17; J gene: TRBJ2-1; D gene: TRBD1; V gene: TRBV4-2
CDR3 protein: CASSFSGVQPQHF; CDR3 DNA: TGTGCCAGCAGTTTCTCGGGGGTTCAGCCCCAGCATTTT; CDR3 length: 13; J gene: TRBJ1-5; D gene: -; V gene: TRBV28
CDR3 protein: CASSWGGTGESGGSTEAFF; CDR3 DNA: TGTGCCAGCAGCTGGGGGGGAACAGGGGAGTCGGGGGGGAGCACTGAAGCTTTCTTT; CDR3 length: 19; J gene: TRBJ1-1; D gene: TRBD1; V gene: TRBV7-9
CDR3 protein: CASSETGSGTNSNQPQHF; CDR3 DNA: TGTGCCAGCAGTGAAACAGGGTCGGGAACAAATAGCAATCAGCCCCAGCATTTT; CDR3 length: 18; J gene: TRBJ1-5; D gene: -; V gene: TRBV25-1
CDR3 protein: CASSFGKGGTEAFF; CDR3 DNA: TGCGCCAGCAGCTTTGGTAAAGGAGGCACTGAAGCTTTCTTT; CDR3 length: 14; J gene: TRBJ1-1; D gene: -; V gene: TRBV5-1
CDR3 protein: CASSQEAGGQFF; CDR3 DNA: TGCGCCAGCAGCCAAGAAGCAGGGGGGCAGTTCTTC; CDR3 length: 12; J gene: TRBJ2-1; D gene: TRBD1; V gene: TRBV4-1
CDR3 protein: CASSFLTTGTDTQYF; CDR3 DNA: TGCGCCAGCAGCTTCCTTACCACAGGGACAGATACGCAGTATTTT; CDR3 length: 15; J gene: TRBJ2-3; D gene: -; V gene: TRBV5-1
CDR3 protein: CASSPTGDSSYNEQFF; CDR3 DNA: TGTGCTAGCAGCCCAACCGGGGACAGTTCTTACAATGAGCAGTTCTTC; CDR3 length: 16; J gene: TRBJ2-1; D gene: TRBD1; V gene: TRBV7-7
CDR3 protein: CASSASTYGEQYF; CDR3 DNA: TGTGCCAGCAGCGCTTCGACATATGGAGAGCAGTACTTC; CDR3 length: 13; J gene: TRBJ2-7; D gene: -; V gene: TRBV13
CDR3 protein: CASSSPGLAGVEQYF; CDR3 DNA: TGTGCCAGCAGCTCACCGGGACTAGCGGGGGTTGAGCAGTACTTC; CDR3 length: 15; J gene: TRBJ2-7; D gene: TRBD2; V gene: TRBV7-2
CDR3 protein: CASSMTSYNEQFF; CDR3 DNA: TGCGCCAGCAGCATGACTTCCTACAATGAGCAGTTCTTC; CDR3 length: 13; J gene: TRBJ2-1; D gene: -; V gene: TRBV10-2
CDR3 protein: CASSAQGNEQFF; CDR3 DNA: TGTGCCAGCAGCGCACAGGGGAATGAGCAGTTCTTC; CDR3 length: 12; J gene: TRBJ2-1; D gene: TRBD1; V gene: TRBV7-9
CDR3 protein: CASSPSGQPTAGYTF; CDR3 DNA: TGTGCCAGCTCACCCTCAGGGCAACCTACAGCTGGCTACACCTTC; CDR3 length: 15; J gene: TRBJ1-2; D gene: -; V gene: TRBV18